Sequencing of this TCR beta chain was carried out in a study of blood T cell repertoires in COVID-19. Across the whole study: Collection of acute and convalescent COVID-19 samples took place in the United States, Italy and Spain. PBMCs, B-cell-depleted T cells, or T cells provided the cDNA or gDNA that made up the material.

As handled by the study authors: Researchers report that nucleated cell counts were estimated from reference gene primer amplification. Libraries were prepared by immunoSEQ multiplex PCR; TCRdb keeps only in-frame clonotypes and omits some of them. The V and J calls and clone size were taken over from that table, and D and trimming were inferred from the DNA. The table includes around 330,000 clones, approximately 89% detected once. Seattle enrolled patients during active infection and tracked them longitudinally. Specimen: peripheral blood. This clonotype was sampled from a woman aged 30 to 39 with COVID-19, enrolled during active disease.

CDR3 protein: CSAVTREKLFF. For the CDR3, the DNA is TGCAGTGCTGTCACGAGAGAAAAACTGTTTTTT. The chain combines TRBV20-1 with TRBJ1-4; D gene uncertain. The germline gives CDR1 DFQATT, CDR2 SNEGSKA (reference sequence). This CDR3 has 11 amino acids. Trimming stripped 5 bases from V and 8 bases from J, with 9 bases between.